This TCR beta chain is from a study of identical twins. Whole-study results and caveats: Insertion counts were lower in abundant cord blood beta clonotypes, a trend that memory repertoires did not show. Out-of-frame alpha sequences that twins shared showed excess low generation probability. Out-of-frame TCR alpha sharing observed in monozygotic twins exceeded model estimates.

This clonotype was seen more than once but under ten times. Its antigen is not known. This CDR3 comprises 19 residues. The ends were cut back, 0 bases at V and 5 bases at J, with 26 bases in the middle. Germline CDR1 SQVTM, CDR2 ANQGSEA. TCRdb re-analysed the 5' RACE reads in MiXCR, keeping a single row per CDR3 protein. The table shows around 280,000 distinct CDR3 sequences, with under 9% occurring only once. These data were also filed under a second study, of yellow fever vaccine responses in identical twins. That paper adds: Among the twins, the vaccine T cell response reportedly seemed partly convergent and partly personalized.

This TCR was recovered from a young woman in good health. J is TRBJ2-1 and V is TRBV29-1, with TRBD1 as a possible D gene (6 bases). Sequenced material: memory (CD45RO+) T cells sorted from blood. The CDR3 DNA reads TGCAGCGTTGAAGATTTACACTCCCCAAAAAACAGGGAAGACAATGAGCAGTTCTTC. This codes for CSVEDLHSPKNREDNEQFF.